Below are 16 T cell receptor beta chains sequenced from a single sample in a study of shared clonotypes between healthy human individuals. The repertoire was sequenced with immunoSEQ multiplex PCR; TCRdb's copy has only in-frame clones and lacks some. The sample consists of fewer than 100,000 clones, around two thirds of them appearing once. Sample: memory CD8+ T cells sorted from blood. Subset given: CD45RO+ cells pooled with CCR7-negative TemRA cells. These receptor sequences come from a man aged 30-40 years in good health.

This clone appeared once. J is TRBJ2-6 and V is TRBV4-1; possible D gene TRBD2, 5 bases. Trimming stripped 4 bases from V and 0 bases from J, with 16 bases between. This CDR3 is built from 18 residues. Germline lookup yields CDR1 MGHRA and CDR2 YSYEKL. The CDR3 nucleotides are TGCGCCAGCAGCCGTAGCGCCCTAGGCGGCTCTGGGGCCAACGTCCTGACTTTC. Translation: CASSRSALGGSGANVLTF.

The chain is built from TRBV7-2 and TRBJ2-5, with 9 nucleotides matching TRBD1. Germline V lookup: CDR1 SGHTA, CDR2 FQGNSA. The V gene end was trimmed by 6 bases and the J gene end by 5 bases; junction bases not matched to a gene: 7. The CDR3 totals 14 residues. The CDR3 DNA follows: TGTGCCAGCAGACAGACAGGGGGTGGGGAGACCCAGTACTTC. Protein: CASRQTGGGETQYF.

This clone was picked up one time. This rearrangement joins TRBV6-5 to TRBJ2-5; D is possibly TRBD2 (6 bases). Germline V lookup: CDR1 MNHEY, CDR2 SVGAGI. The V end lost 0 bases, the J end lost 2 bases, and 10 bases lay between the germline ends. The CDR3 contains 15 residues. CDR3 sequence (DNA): TGTGCCAGCAGTTACTCGACGGGAGAACAAGAGACCCAGTACTTC. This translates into CASSYSTGEQETQYF.

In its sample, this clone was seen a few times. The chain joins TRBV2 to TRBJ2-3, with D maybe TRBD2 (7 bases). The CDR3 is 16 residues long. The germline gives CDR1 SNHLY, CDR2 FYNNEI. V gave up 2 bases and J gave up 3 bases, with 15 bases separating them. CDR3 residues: CASSETAGAWTDTQYF. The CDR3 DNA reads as TGTGCCAGCAGTGAAACGGCGGGGGCTTGGACAGATACGCAGTATTTT.

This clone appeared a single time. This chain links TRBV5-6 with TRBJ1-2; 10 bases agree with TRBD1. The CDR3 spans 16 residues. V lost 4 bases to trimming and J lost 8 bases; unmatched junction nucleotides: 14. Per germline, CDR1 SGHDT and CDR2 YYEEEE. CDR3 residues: CASSPTTGTGVGGYTF. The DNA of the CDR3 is TGTGCCAGCAGCCCTACTACCGGGACAGGGGTAGGAGGCTACACCTTC. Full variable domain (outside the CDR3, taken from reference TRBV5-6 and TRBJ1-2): DAGVTQSPTHLIKTRGQQVTLRCSPKSGHDTVSWYQQALGQGPQFIFQYYEEEERQRGNFPDRFSGHQFPNYSSELNVNALLLGDSALYLCASSPTTGTGVGGYTFGSGTRLTVV.

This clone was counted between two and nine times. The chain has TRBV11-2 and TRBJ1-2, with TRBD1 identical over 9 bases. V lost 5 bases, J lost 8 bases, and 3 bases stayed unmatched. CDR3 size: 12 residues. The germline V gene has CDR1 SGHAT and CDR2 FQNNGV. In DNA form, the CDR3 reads TGTGCCAGCAGCCGGACAGGGGACGGCTACACCTTC. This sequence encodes CASSRTGDGYTF.

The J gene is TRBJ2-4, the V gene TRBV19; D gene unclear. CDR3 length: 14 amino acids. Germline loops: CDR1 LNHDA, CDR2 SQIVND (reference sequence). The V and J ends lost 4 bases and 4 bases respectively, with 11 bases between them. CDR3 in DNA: TGTGCCAGTAGTACATCAGGTCCTAAAAACATTCAGTACTTC. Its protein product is CASSTSGPKNIQYF.

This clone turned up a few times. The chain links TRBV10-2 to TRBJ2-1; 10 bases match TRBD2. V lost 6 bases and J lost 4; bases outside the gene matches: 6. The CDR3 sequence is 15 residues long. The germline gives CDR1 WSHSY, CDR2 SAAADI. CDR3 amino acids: CASRAGGPDYNEQFF. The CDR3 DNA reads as TGCGCCAGCAGAGCGGGAGGGCCCGATTACAATGAGCAGTTCTTC.

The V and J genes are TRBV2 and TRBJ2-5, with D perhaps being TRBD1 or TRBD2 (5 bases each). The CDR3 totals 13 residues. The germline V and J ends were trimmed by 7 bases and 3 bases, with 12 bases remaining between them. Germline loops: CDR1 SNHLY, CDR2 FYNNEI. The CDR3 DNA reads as TGTGCCAGCACCGAGGGACGGAAAGAGACCCAGTACTTC. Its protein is CASTEGRKETQYF.

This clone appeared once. CDR3 region: CAAATENEKLFF. In nucleotides, the CDR3 is TGTGCCGCCGCCACGGAGAATGAAAAACTGTTTTTT. This rearrangement joins TRBV19 to TRBJ1-4; no firm D call. Trimming shortened V by 11 bases and J by 5 bases, and 12 bases separated the two germline ends. Germline V gene lookup returns CDR1 LNHDA and CDR2 SQIVND (reference sequence). This CDR3 region has 12 residues.

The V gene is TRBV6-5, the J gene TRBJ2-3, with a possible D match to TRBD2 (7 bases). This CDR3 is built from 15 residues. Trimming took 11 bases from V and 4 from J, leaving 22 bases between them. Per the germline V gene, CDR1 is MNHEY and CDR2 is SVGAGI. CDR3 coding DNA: TGTGCCGTCGGTGCCGGGGGCGGGAGCGCAGATACGCAGTATTTT. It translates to CAVGAGGGSADTQYF.

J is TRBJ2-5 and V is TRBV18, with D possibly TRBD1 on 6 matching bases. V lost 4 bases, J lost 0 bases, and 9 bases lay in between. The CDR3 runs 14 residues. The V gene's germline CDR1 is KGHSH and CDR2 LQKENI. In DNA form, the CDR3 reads TGTGCCAGCTCACATAACAGGGACCAAGAGACCCAGTACTTC. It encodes CASSHNRDQETQYF.

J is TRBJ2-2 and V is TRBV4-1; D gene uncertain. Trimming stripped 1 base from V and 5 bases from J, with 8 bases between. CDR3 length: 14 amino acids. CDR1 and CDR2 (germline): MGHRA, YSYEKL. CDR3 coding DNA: TGCGCCAGCAGCCAAGGTTTGTCGACCGGGGAGCTGTTTTTT. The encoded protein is CASSQGLSTGELFF.

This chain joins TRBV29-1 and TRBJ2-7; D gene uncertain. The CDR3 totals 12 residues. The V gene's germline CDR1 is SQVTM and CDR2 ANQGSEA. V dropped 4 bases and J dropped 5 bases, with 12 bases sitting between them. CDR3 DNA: TGCAGCGTTGGACTGGTTTCTCACGAGCAGTACTTC. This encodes CSVGLVSHEQYF.

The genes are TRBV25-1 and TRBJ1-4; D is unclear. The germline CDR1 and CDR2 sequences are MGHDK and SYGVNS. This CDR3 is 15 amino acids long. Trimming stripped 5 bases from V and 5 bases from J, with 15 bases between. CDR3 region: CASSTLLTGNEKLFF. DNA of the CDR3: TGTGCCAGCAGTACCCTCTTAACCGGGAATGAAAAACTGTTTTTT. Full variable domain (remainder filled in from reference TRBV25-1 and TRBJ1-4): EADIYQTPRYLVIGTGKKITLECSQTMGHDKMYWYQQDPGMELHLIHYSYGVNSTEKGDLSSESTVSRIRTEHFPLTLESARPSHTSQYLCASSTLLTGNEKLFFGSGTQLSVL.

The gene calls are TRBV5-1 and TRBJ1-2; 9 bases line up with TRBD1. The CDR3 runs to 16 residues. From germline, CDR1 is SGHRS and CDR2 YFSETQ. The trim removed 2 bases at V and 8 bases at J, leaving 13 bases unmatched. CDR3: CASSLNRPTGTGGYTF. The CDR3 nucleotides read TGCGCCAGCAGCTTAAACCGACCAACCGGGACAGGGGGCTACACCTTC.